Below, 23 T cell receptor beta chains from the same sample are listed, as sequenced in a study of response to subunit inactivated influenza vaccine. TCRdb recomputed calls from the RT-PCR reads with MiXCR, one row per CDR3 protein. Among over 400,000 distinct CDR3 sequences listed, 10% to 11% were seen once. The sample here was PBMCs from blood, taken 40 to 50 days after vaccination. The receptors stem from a man aged 50 to 59 who received an inactivated influenza vaccine.

V and J are TRBV12-3 or TRBV12-4 and TRBJ1-2; TRBD1 agrees at 7 bases. V trimming: 1 base; J trimming: 6 bases; junction bases outside the gene matches: 8. The CDR3 is made up of 15 amino acids. As DNA, the CDR3 is TGTGCCAGCAGTTTAGGCAGGGGGACGATTGATGGCTACACCTTC. This codes for CASSLGRGTIDGYTF.

The rearrangement links TRBV7-9 to TRBJ1-2; D remains unclear. Germline assignment: CDR1 SEHNR and CDR2 FQNEAQ (reference sequence). There are 14 residues in the CDR3. The V end was cut by 1 base, the J end by 4 bases, with 10 bases between. CDR3 region: CASSLGVRGYGYTF. The CDR3 DNA reads TGTGCCAGCAGCTTAGGCGTTCGGGGCTATGGCTACACCTTC.

A few counts support this clonotype. The chain carries TRBV2 and TRBJ1-6; possible D gene TRBD1, 5 bases. The germline gives CDR1 SNHLY, CDR2 FYNNEI. The V end lost 3 bases, the J end lost 7 bases, and 10 bases lay between the germline ends. The CDR3 totals 14 residues. The CDR3 sequence is CASSDGTRNSPLHF. The CDR3 DNA reads TGTGCCAGCAGTGACGGGACGCGCAATTCACCCCTCCACTTT. Full variable domain (outside the CDR3, taken from reference TRBV2 and TRBJ1-6): EPEVTQTPSHQVTQMGQEVILRCVPISNHLYFYWYRQILGQKVEFLVSFYNNEISEKSEIFDDQFSVERPDGSNFTLKIRSTKLEDSAMYFCASSDGTRNSPLHFGNGTRLTVT.

The chain carries TRBV29-1 and TRBJ2-7, with 7 bases aligning to TRBD1. V lost 7 bases and J lost 4; bases outside the gene matches: 7. The germline gives CDR1 SQVTM, CDR2 ANQGSEA. The CDR3 extends over 12 amino acids. The CDR3 spells CSARTGKYEQYF. DNA of the CDR3: TGCAGCGCCCGGACAGGCAAGTACGAGCAGTACTTC.

There are many counts of this clonotype. The chain carries TRBV24-1 and TRBJ2-1; TRBD2 aligns across 10 bases. The CDR3 sequence is 16 residues long. V lost 0 bases, J lost 8 bases, and 6 bases stayed unmatched. Per the germline V gene, CDR1 is KGHDR and CDR2 is SFDVKD. CDR3 sequence (DNA): TGTGCCACCAGTGATTTGTCGGCTAGCGGGAGCGATGAGCAGTTCTTC. Translated: CATSDLSASGSDEQFF.

This clonotype was detected only a few times. V is TRBV12-3 or TRBV12-4 and J is TRBJ2-5; 11 bases map to TRBD2. The V and J ends lost 3 bases and 5 bases, in that order; junction bases with no gene match: 8. The CDR3 has 16 residues. CDR3 amino acids: CASSFGLAGGRETQYF. CDR3 bases: TGTGCCAGCAGTTTTGGCCTAGCGGGGGGCCGGGAGACCCAGTACTTC.

This clonotype was recorded a few times. The chain links TRBV20-1 to TRBJ2-3; D may match TRBD1 or TRBD2 (5 bases each). The CDR3 runs 12 residues. Trimming took off 4 bases at V and 6 bases at J, with 11 bases between the two ends. The V gene's germline CDR1 is DFQATT and CDR2 SNEGSKA (reference sequence). The CDR3 is CSATRGPDTQYF. In DNA form, the CDR3 reads TGCAGTGCTACACGGGGCCCGGATACGCAGTATTTT.

In its sample, this clonotype was seen a few times. The rearrangement joins TRBV4-1 to TRBJ2-7; TRBD2 aligns across 7 bases. CDR3 length equals 16 residues. Germline V gene sequence: CDR1 MGHRA, CDR2 YSYEKL. The junction had 11 bases not matched to a gene; V was cut back by 2 bases and J by 4 bases. The CDR3, as DNA: TGCGCCAGCAGCCAAACTGGCGGGAGTAAGCTGTACGAGCAGTACTTC. Protein product: CASSQTGGSKLYEQYF.

The chain employs TRBV27 and TRBJ1-2, with D unclear. This CDR3 is built from 17 residues. V dropped 10 bases and J dropped 4 bases, with 28 bases sitting between them. Germline V lookup: CDR1 MNHEY, CDR2 SMNVEV (reference sequence). Written as DNA, the CDR3 is TGTGCCACCAAGCCAGATTTCGACCGATCCCGTGGCTATGGCTACACCTTC. As protein: CATKPDFDRSRGYGYTF.

V gene TRBV11-2 combines with J gene TRBJ2-5; 12 nucleotides line up with TRBD2. V was pared by 3 bases and J by 7 bases, with 15 bases of the junction left unmatched. Germline V gene sequence: CDR1 SGHAT, CDR2 FQNNGV. The CDR3 totals 18 residues. The CDR3 is CASSLIRSSGGAGGTQYF. The CDR3 nucleotides read TGTGCCAGCAGCTTGATACGATCTAGCGGGGGGGCCGGGGGGACCCAGTACTTC.

This clonotype appeared many times. The CDR3 reads CATSRDRRTGAMKTQYF. DNA for the CDR3: TGTGCCACCAGCAGAGATCGAAGGACAGGCGCCATGAAGACCCAGTACTTC. This rearrangement joins TRBV15 to TRBJ2-5; TRBD1 agrees at 7 bases. Trimming took 0 bases from V and 6 from J; bases not matched to a gene: 13. The CDR3 loop spans 17 amino acids. Germline values: CDR1 LNHNV, CDR2 YYDKDF (reference sequence).

This chain links TRBV7-2 with TRBJ2-1, with D possibly TRBD1 on 5 matching bases. Trimming stripped 2 bases from V and 6 bases from J, with 14 bases between. From germline, CDR1 is SGHTA and CDR2 FQGNSA. The CDR3 totals 15 residues. The CDR3 sequence is CASSLRPGQGNEQFF. DNA of the CDR3: TGTGCCAGCAGCTTAAGGCCAGGCCAGGGCAATGAGCAGTTCTTC.

This clonotype was observed a handful of times. The chain has TRBV15 and TRBJ2-1, with TRBD2 as a possible D gene (7 bases). With 2 bases removed from V and 0 bases from J, the gap between germline ends came to 8 bases. CDR1 is LNHNV, CDR2 YYDKDF, per germline (reference sequence). The CDR3 has 15 amino acids. CDR3 coding DNA: TGTGCCACCAGCAGACGGGGGGCCTCCTACAATGAGCAGTTCTTC. It specifies CATSRRGASYNEQFF. The full variable domain, with the rest looked up from reference TRBV15 and TRBJ2-1, is DAMVIQNPRYQVTQFGKPVTLSCSQTLNHNVMYWYQQKSSQAPKLLFHYYDKDFNNEADTPDNFQSRRPNTSFCFLDIRSPGLGDTAMYLCATSRRGASYNEQFFGPGTRLTVL.

This clonotype was recorded many times. J is TRBJ2-1 and V is TRBV7-2; the D call may be TRBD1 or TRBD2 (5 bases each). The V gene lost 5 bases and the J gene lost 1 base, with 15 bases spanning the gap. Looked up from germline, CDR1 is SGHTA and CDR2 is FQGNSA. The CDR3 contains 16 residues. DNA of the CDR3: TGTGCCAGCAGCAATGCCGGGACCAGATCCTACAATGAGCAGTTCTTC. Protein: CASSNAGTRSYNEQFF.

This clonotype was seen a handful of times. This chain connects TRBV11-1 to TRBJ1-1, with D possibly being TRBD1 (6 bases). Trimming shortened V by 4 bases and J by 1 base, and 10 bases separated the two germline ends. This CDR3 region has 14 residues. From germline, CDR1 is SGHAT and CDR2 FQDESV (reference sequence). CDR3 in amino acids: CASSWDISNTEAFF. CDR3 DNA: TGTGCCAGCAGCTGGGACATATCGAACACTGAAGCTTTCTTT.

This clonotype was detected only a few times. V usage is TRBV18 and J usage is TRBJ1-1; D gene uncertain. V lost 3 bases to trimming and J lost 1 base, with 9 bases between them. The CDR3 has 14 residues. Germline assignment: CDR1 KGHSH and CDR2 LQKENI. The CDR3 region is CASSPVTRNTEAFF. CDR3 nucleotide sequence: TGTGCCAGCTCACCCGTCACTAGGAACACTGAAGCTTTCTTT.

J is TRBJ2-1 and V is TRBV2; a possible D gene is TRBD2 (6 bases). The V gene's germline CDR1 is SNHLY and CDR2 FYNNEI. The CDR3 is made up of 17 amino acids. Trimming removed 3 bases at V and 0 bases at J, with 15 bases between. CDR3 residues: CASSEGYGGSSYNEQFF. The CDR3 DNA is TGTGCCAGCAGTGAGGGGTATGGGGGGAGCTCCTACAATGAGCAGTTCTTC.

The chain recombines TRBV11-1 with TRBJ2-7; D possibly uses TRBD1 or TRBD2 (5 bases each). Germline CDR1 SGHAT, CDR2 FQDESV (reference sequence). Trimming shortened V by 5 bases and J by 6 bases, and 23 bases separated the two germline ends. The CDR3 has 16 amino acids. The CDR3 protein is CASSPIPTGRGGEQYF. CDR3 DNA: TGTGCCAGCAGCCCAATACCGACGGGCCGGGGCGGCGAGCAGTACTTC.

The CDR3 loop reads CSARDFHTDTQYF. CDR3 nucleotides: TGCAGTGCTAGAGACTTCCACACAGATACGCAGTATTTT. The V and J genes are TRBV20-1 and TRBJ2-3; D is unclear. V dropped 0 bases and J dropped 2 bases, with 6 bases sitting between them. The CDR3 contains 13 residues. CDR1 and CDR2 (germline): DFQATT, SNEGSKA (reference sequence).

This clonotype was observed many times. The chain carries TRBV7-3 and TRBJ2-1; 10 nucleotides align to TRBD2. The trim removed 5 bases at V and 14 bases at J, leaving 9 bases unmatched. The CDR3 sequence is 13 residues long. Germline V gene lookup returns CDR1 SGHTA and CDR2 FQGTGA. CDR3 sequence: CASSTTLAGAKFF. CDR3 coding DNA: TGTGCCAGCAGCACAACTCTAGCGGGAGCCAAGTTCTTC.

This clonotype was seen repeatedly, ten times or more. CDR3 region: CSATHYGYTF. The CDR3 bases are TGCAGTGCCACTCACTATGGCTACACCTTC. This chain joins TRBV20-1 and TRBJ1-2; no clear D. CDR3 size: 10 residues. Looked up from germline, CDR1 is DFQATT and CDR2 is SNEGSKA (reference sequence). With 6 bases removed from V and 3 bases from J, the gap between germline ends came to 5 bases.

The rearrangement joins TRBV6-2 or TRBV6-3 to TRBJ2-7; D is possibly TRBD2 (5 bases). Germline CDR1 MNHEY, CDR2 SVGEGT. V was clipped by 2 bases and J by 3 bases, with 17 bases between them. The CDR3 is made up of 16 amino acids. CDR3 nucleotide sequence: TGTGCCAGCAGTTACCCTTCCTCGAGGGTGGGCTACGAGCAGTACTTC. This encodes CASSYPSSRVGYEQYF.

This clonotype was seen ten or more times. CDR3 nucleotide sequence: TGTGCCAGCAGTTTTCTCTTAGTCGGGAACACCGGGGAGCTGTTTTTT. It is translated as CASSFLLVGNTGELFF. This chain uses TRBV28 with TRBJ2-2; D uncertain. CDR1 is MDHEN, CDR2 SYDVKM, per germline. V gave up 3 bases and J gave up 1 base, with 12 bases separating them. The CDR3 covers 16 residues. Together with reference TRBV28 and TRBJ2-2, the CDR3 gives the full variable domain: DVKVTQSSRYLVKRTGEKVFLECVQDMDHENMFWYRQDPGLGLRLIYFSYDVKMKEKGDIPEGYSVSREKKERFSLILESASTNQTSMYLCASSFLLVGNTGELFFGEGSRLTVL.